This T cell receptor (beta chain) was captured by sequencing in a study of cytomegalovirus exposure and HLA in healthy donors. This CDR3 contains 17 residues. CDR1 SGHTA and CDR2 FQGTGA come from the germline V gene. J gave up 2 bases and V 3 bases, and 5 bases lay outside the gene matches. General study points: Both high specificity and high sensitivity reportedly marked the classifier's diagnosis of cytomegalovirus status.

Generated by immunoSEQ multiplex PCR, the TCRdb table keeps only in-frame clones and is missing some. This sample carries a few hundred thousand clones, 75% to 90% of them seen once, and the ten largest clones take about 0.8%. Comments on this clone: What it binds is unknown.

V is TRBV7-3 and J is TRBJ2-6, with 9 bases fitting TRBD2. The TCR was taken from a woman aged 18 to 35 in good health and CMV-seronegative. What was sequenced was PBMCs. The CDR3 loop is CASSLVPSGAGANVLTF. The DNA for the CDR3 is TGTGCCAGCAGCTTGGTACCTAGCGGGGCTGGGGCCAACGTCCTGACTTTC.